This T cell receptor (beta chain) was recovered during a study of T-cell memory formation after mild COVID-19. Germline V lookup: CDR1 SGHNT, CDR2 YYREEE (reference sequence). There are 14 residues in the CDR3. The V gene end was trimmed by 0 bases and the J gene end by 6 bases; junction bases not matched to a gene: 0. This clonotype was seen at least ten times. Antigen: not known. 5'RACE with constant-segment primers built TCRalpha and TCRbeta cDNA libraries with UMIs. A single record per CDR3 protein comes from TCRdb applying MiXCR to the 5' RACE reads. The sample lists around 200,000 distinct CDR3 sequences, 8% to 11% seen once, with 3% to 3.5% in the top ten. Overall study findings and caveats: Researchers found some responding clones in pre-infection memory, a sign that cross-reactive memory joined.

The sequenced material came from PBMCs or a T cell subset sorted from them (not recorded which). The chain couples TRBV5-4 to TRBJ2-1; 10 nucleotides align to TRBD2. This receptor was obtained from a man between 18 and 35 years old who had mild COVID-19 (a few samples of this study predate the infection). Cell type and time point are not known. CDR3 loop: CASSLGLAGNEQFF. CDR3 nucleotides: TGTGCCAGCAGCTTGGGACTAGCGGGCAATGAGCAGTTCTTC.